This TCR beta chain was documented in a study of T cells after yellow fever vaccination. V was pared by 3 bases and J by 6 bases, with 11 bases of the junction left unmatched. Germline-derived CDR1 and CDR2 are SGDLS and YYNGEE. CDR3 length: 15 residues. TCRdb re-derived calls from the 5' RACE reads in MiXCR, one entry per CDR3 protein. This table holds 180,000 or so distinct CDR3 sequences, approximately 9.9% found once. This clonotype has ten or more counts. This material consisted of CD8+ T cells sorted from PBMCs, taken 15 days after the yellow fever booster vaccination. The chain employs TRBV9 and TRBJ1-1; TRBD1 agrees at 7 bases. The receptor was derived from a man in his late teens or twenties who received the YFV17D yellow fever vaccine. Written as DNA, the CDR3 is TGTGCCAGCAGCGCGAAGGGAGGGGGCTCGTCTGAAGCTTTCTTT. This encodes CASSAKGGGSSEAFF.